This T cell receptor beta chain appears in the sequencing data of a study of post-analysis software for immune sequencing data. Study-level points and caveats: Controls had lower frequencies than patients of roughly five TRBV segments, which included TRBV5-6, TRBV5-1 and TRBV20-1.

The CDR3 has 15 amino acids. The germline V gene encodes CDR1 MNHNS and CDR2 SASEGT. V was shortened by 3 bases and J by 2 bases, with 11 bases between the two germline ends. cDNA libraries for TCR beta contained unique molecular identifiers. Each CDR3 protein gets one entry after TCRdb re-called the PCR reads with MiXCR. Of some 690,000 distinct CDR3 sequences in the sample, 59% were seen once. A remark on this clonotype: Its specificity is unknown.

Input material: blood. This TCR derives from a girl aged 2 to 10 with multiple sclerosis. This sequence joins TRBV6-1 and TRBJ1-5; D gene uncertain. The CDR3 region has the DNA TGTGCCAGCAGTGAGGCCTTAGGAGGCAATCAGCCCCAGCATTTT. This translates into CASSEALGGNQPQHF.